Below, 17 T cell receptor beta chains from the same sample are listed, as sequenced in a study of cytomegalovirus exposure and HLA in healthy donors. Both 60 Vbeta primers and 13 Jbeta primers went into the PCR. The method was immunoSEQ multiplex PCR; TCRdb's version includes in-frame clones alone and lacks a portion of them. The sample table includes about 200,000 clones. The sample was PBMCs. The receptors stem from a girl between 2 and 10 years old in good health and CMV-seropositive.

The chain joins TRBV2 to TRBJ1-1; a weak D match, TRBD1 (6 bases). V gave up 5 bases and J gave up 6 bases, with 16 bases separating them. This CDR3 has 14 amino acids. In germline, CDR1 is SNHLY, CDR2 FYNNEI. In nucleotides, the CDR3 is TGTGCCAGCAGTCCTCAGGGGAGTGTCTCTGAAGCTTTCTTT. Protein: CASSPQGSVSEAFF.

V gene TRBV7-2 combines with J gene TRBJ2-1; weak D call: TRBD2 (5 bases). The germline gives CDR1 SGHTA, CDR2 FQGNSA. The CDR3 is made up of 14 amino acids. Deletions cut 6 bases from V and 4 bases from J, with 13 bases between. Here the CDR3 DNA reads TGTGCCAGCAGTCTAGGAGGCGGTTACAATGAGCAGTTCTTC. It is translated as CASSLGGGYNEQFF.

This chain links TRBV7-8 with TRBJ2-7, with D tentatively TRBD1 (6 bases). CDR1 and CDR2 (germline): SGHVS, FQNEAQ. The CDR3 length is 15 residues. Trimming left V 4 bases short and J 3 bases short, with 16 bases between. CDR3 bases: TGTGCCAGCAGCTCTGGCTTAGGGGGTAACTACGAGCAGTACTTC. Its translation is CASSSGLGGNYEQYF.

The genes are TRBV6-6 and TRBJ2-1; D is possibly TRBD2 (6 bases). CDR3 length equals 11 residues. CDR1 is MNHNY, CDR2 SVGAGI, per germline (reference sequence). Between the trimmed V and J ends, which lost 6 bases and 9 bases, there was a span of 9 bases. The CDR3 region is CASRQEGEQFF. The CDR3 DNA reads as TGTGCCAGCAGACAGGAGGGTGAGCAGTTCTTC.

The rearrangement joins TRBV6-5 to TRBJ2-5, with 7 nucleotides matching TRBD2. This CDR3 has 14 residues. Germline CDR1 reads MNHEY; CDR2 reads SVGAGI. With V trimmed by 6 bases and J by 4 bases, 8 bases remained unmatched. CDR3 protein: CASRLGLAGETQYF. The CDR3 region has the DNA TGTGCCAGCAGACTGGGGTTAGCGGGAGAGACCCAGTACTTC.

The V gene is TRBV19, the J gene TRBJ2-7, with D possibly matching TRBD1 (6 bases). This CDR3 has 14 amino acids. The germline CDR1 and CDR2 sequences are LNHDA and SQIVND (reference sequence). Trimming took off 5 bases at V and 0 bases at J, with 11 bases between the two ends. The CDR3 region is CASSLTGTSYEQYF. The DNA of the CDR3 is TGTGCCAGTAGTTTAACAGGGACCTCCTACGAGCAGTACTTC. Drawing the rest from reference TRBV19 and TRBJ2-7, the complete variable domain is DGGITQSPKYLFRKEGQNVTLSCEQNLNHDAMYWYRQDPGQGLRLIYYSQIVNDFQKGDIAEGYSVSREKKESFPLTVTSAQKNPTAFYLCASSLTGTSYEQYFGPGTRLTVT.

This chain joins TRBV7-6 and TRBJ2-6; 8 nucleotides line up with TRBD1. After removal of 1 base from V and 0 bases from J, the junction contained 14 bases not matched to a gene. The CDR3 contains 21 residues. From germline, CDR1 is SGHVS and CDR2 FNYEAQ. The CDR3 DNA reads as TGTGCCAGCAGCTTAGGGACAGGGTCCAGGTTAGGTAGCTCTGGGGCCAACGTCCTGACTTTC. Its protein product is CASSLGTGSRLGSSGANVLTF.

This sequence joins TRBV27 and TRBJ1-1; tentative D call: TRBD1 (5 bases). The germline V gene has CDR1 MNHEY and CDR2 SMNVEV (reference sequence). This CDR3 is built from 14 residues. V was shortened by 0 bases and J by 4 bases, with 9 bases between the two germline ends. DNA of the CDR3: TGTGCCAGCAGTTTATCGGGGGGACGCACTGAAGCTTTCTTT. This sequence encodes CASSLSGGRTEAFF.

The chain uses TRBV6-4 and TRBJ2-2; tentative D call: TRBD2 (5 bases). Germline CDR1 and CDR2: MRHNA and SNTAGT. The V end was cut by 6 bases, the J end by 7 bases, with 9 bases between. The CDR3 loop spans 12 amino acids. The DNA for the CDR3 is TGTGCCAGCAGCCGCGAGGGCGGGGAGCTGTTTTTT. It yields the protein CASSREGGELFF.

On this clone itself: The sample carries other DNA sequences with the same CDR3. V and J are TRBV5-1 and TRBJ2-7; TRBD2 is a possible D gene (6 bases). Between the trimmed V and J ends, which lost 5 bases and 4 bases, there was a span of 10 bases. The CDR3 is made up of 12 amino acids. Germline CDR1 and CDR2: SGHRS and YFSETQ. The CDR3 nucleotides read TGCGCCAGCAGTCCGACTAGTTACGAGCAGTACTTC. It yields the protein CASSPTSYEQYF.

This chain uses TRBV28 with TRBJ2-1; D gene uncertain. The CDR3 totals 11 residues. Trimming pared 5 bases from V and 8 bases from J, leaving 7 bases between. The V gene's germline CDR1 is MDHEN and CDR2 SYDVKM. The CDR3 nucleotides read TGTGCCAGCAGTCCTCTCCATGAGCAGTTCTTC. This sequence encodes CASSPLHEQFF.

The chain employs TRBV5-6 and TRBJ2-7, with 9 bases that match TRBD1. CDR1 and CDR2 (germline): SGHDT, YYEEEE. This CDR3 spans 14 amino acids. The J segment lost 2 bases and the V segment lost 2 bases, leaving 2 bases of the junction unmatched. DNA of the CDR3: TGTGCCAGCAGCTTCGGGGACAGGGCCTACGAGCAGTACTTC. This encodes CASSFGDRAYEQYF.

V gene TRBV18 combines with J gene TRBJ1-3; weak D call: TRBD1 (6 bases). Germline CDR1 reads KGHSH; CDR2 reads LQKENI. Trimming pared 2 bases from V and 0 bases from J, leaving 17 bases between. The CDR3 totals 18 residues. In DNA, the CDR3 is TGTGCCAGCTCACCAATAACCCTCACAGGGAGCTCTGGAAACACCATATATTTT. Translated, it gives CASSPITLTGSSGNTIYF.

The rearrangement uses TRBV9 and TRBJ2-1, with D possibly TRBD2 on 6 matching bases. This CDR3 region has 14 residues. Trimming left V 2 bases short and J 3 bases short, with 9 bases between. The V gene's germline CDR1 is SGDLS and CDR2 YYNGEE. Written as DNA, the CDR3 is TGTGCCAGCAGCGTGTCGGACTACTACAATGAGCAGTTCTTC. Protein sequence: CASSVSDYYNEQFF.

The chain combines TRBV9 with TRBJ1-2, with a possible D match to TRBD1 (5 bases). Trimming took off 2 bases at V and 7 bases at J, with 24 bases between the two ends. Germline-derived CDR1 and CDR2 are SGDLS and YYNGEE. The CDR3 totals 17 residues. CDR3 DNA: TGTGCCAGCAGCGTTGCGGACAAACCCCAAATATCGGCTGGCTACACCTTC. As protein: CASSVADKPQISAGYTF.

This chain connects TRBV29-1 to TRBJ1-2, with 7 positions matching TRBD1. V lost 6 bases, J lost 7 bases, and 11 bases stayed unmatched. The CDR3 totals 13 residues. Germline V gives CDR1 SQVTM, CDR2 ANQGSEA. The CDR3 sequence: CSVDTGARSGYTF. The CDR3 DNA reads as TGCAGCGTCGATACAGGGGCTCGTTCTGGCTACACCTTC.

This rearrangement joins TRBV5-1 to TRBJ2-6; TRBD1 matches 10 bases. This CDR3 is 16 amino acids long. Germline assignment: CDR1 SGHRS and CDR2 YFSETQ. V was pared by 5 bases and J by 2 bases, with 4 bases of the junction left unmatched. The CDR3 reads CASRPGQGPGANVLTF. For the CDR3, the DNA is TGCGCCAGCAGACCGGGACAGGGGCCTGGGGCCAACGTCCTGACTTTC. Based on the CDR3 plus reference TRBV5-1 and TRBJ2-6, the full variable domain is KAGVTQTPRYLIKTRGQQVTLSCSPISGHRSVSWYQQTPGQGLQFLFEYFSETQRNKGNFPGRFSGRQFSNSRSEMNVSTLELGDSALYLCASRPGQGPGANVLTFGAGSRLTVL.